Listed below are T cell receptor beta chains from one sample, sequenced in a study of T cell changes during pregnancy in multiple sclerosis. Repertoires were generated with immunoSEQ multiplex PCR, while TCRdb's copy carries only in-frame clones and drops some. The data contain 55,000 to 80,000 clones, almost 90% of them singletons. The starting material was peripheral blood, obtained after pregnancy. All receptors come from a female donor in good health, enrolled as a control in a pregnancy study. CDR3s include the opening cysteine and the closing phenylalanine or tryptophan. A D gene is named only where the DNA matches it firmly. Size values are once, few and many counts, or a class for expanded clones, and some rows have none.

clone_size	v_call	d_call	j_call	cdr3_nt	cdr3_aa
NA	TRBV9	TRBD1	TRBJ1-2	TGTGCCAGCAGCGTAGATCGGACAGGGCTGCCGGATGGCTACACCTTC	CASSVDRTGLPDGYTF
NA	TRBV19	NA	TRBJ2-7	TGTGCCAGTAGTGCTGGGACTGCTCTATACGAGCAGTACTTC	CASSAGTALYEQYF
NA	TRBV19	NA	TRBJ2-7	TGTGCCAGTAGTATTAACTCCAGGGGAGAGCAGTACTTC	CASSINSRGEQYF
once	TRBV19	TRBD1	TRBJ1-4	TGTGCCAGTAGTTACCAGGGACAGGGTTTTAATGAAAAACTGTTTTTT	CASSYQGQGFNEKLFF
NA	TRBV5-1	NA	TRBJ2-7	TGCGCCAGCAGCTTCTCGACAGGTTCCTACGAGCAGTACTTC	CASSFSTGSYEQYF
NA	TRBV5-1	TRBD2	TRBJ2-7	TGCGCCAGCACCGGGACTAGCGGGTCATACGAGCAGTACTTC	CASTGTSGSYEQYF
NA	TRBV7-6	TRBD2	TRBJ2-3	TGTGCCAGCAGCGGGGGGGGGACTAGCGGAAGCGATACGCAGTATTTT	CASSGGGTSGSDTQYF
NA	TRBV14	NA	TRBJ1-1	TGTGCCAGCACGGAACAGGCGAACACTGAAGCTTTCTTT	CASTEQANTEAFF
NA	TRBV5-1	NA	TRBJ1-1	TGCGCCAGCAGCTTGACAGCAACCTGGGACACTGAAGCTTTCTTT	CASSLTATWDTEAFF
NA	TRBV5-6	NA	TRBJ1-1	TGTGCCAGCAGCCAGGCGGGGGACACTGAAGCTTTCTTT	CASSQAGDTEAFF
NA	TRBV7-6	TRBD1	TRBJ2-7	TGTGCCAGCAGCCCGAACCCGGGACAGAGCTCCTACGAGCAGTACTTC	CASSPNPGQSSYEQYF
NA	TRBV19	NA	TRBJ1-1	TGTGCCAGTAGCCACGACGGGACTTTTTCGGGTTACACTGAAGCTTTCTTT	CASSHDGTFSGYTEAFF
NA	TRBV30	TRBD1	TRBJ1-1	TGTGCCTGGAGAGCCGGGACAGCGATGTTTTGGGGCACTGAAGCTTTCTTT	CAWRAGTAMFWGTEAFF
NA	TRBV30	NA	TRBJ2-7	TGTGCCTGGAGTCAAAACTACGAGCAGTACTTC	CAWSQNYEQYF
NA	TRBV5-1	TRBD1	TRBJ1-1	TGCGCCAGCAGTCTTGACAGGGGAGGAACTGAAGCTTTCTTT	CASSLDRGGTEAFF
NA	TRBV29-1	TRBD1	TRBJ2-1	TGCAGCGTTATAGGGACAGGCTCCTACAATGAGCAGTTCTTC	CSVIGTGSYNEQFF
NA	TRBV5-1	TRBD2	TRBJ2-7	TGCGCCAGCAGCTCGGGGTGGGCGGGGGGCTCCTACGAGCAGTACTTC	CASSSGWAGGSYEQYF
NA	TRBV7-9	NA	TRBJ2-7	TGTGCCAGCCGGGACACGAGGGACGAGCAGTACTTC	CASRDTRDEQYF
NA	TRBV7-9	TRBD1	TRBJ2-7	TGTGCCAGCAGCTCTGGGGACAGAGACTACGAGCAGTACTTC	CASSSGDRDYEQYF
NA	TRBV10-3	NA	TRBJ2-2	TGTGCCATCAATGACGGGAAGGAGGCCGGGGAGCTGTTTTTT	CAINDGKEAGELFF
NA	TRBV18	TRBD2	TRBJ2-7	TGTGCCAGCTCACCGACTAGCGGGTACTACGAGCAGTACTTC	CASSPTSGYYEQYF
once	TRBV6-5	NA	TRBJ2-7	TGTGCCAGCAGATCGACAGGTTACTACGAGCAGTACTTC	CASRSTGYYEQYF
NA	TRBV7-9	TRBD2	TRBJ2-7	TGTGCCAGCAGCTTAGGACTAGCCTTCTACGAGCAGTACTTC	CASSLGLAFYEQYF
NA	TRBV29-1	NA	TRBJ1-2	TGCAGCGTTGAAGTCGCAGGTTATGGCTACACCTTC	CSVEVAGYGYTF
NA	TRBV6-5	TRBD2	TRBJ2-5	TGTGCCAGCAGCCCGGGACTAGCGGGAGGAGAGACCCAGTACTTC	CASSPGLAGGETQYF
NA	TRBV6-5	TRBD1	TRBJ1-2	TGTGCCAGCAGTTACAGGGGGCCATATGGCTACACCTTC	CASSYRGPYGYTF
NA	TRBV7-8	NA	TRBJ1-5	TGTGCCAGCAGCTTAGGGGCCGGGGGCAATCAGCCCCAGCATTTT	CASSLGAGGNQPQHF
once	TRBV5-6	TRBD1	TRBJ2-7	TGTGCCAGCAGCTGGGGGGGACAGGGCTACGAGCAGTACTTC	CASSWGGQGYEQYF
NA	TRBV9	NA	TRBJ1-1	TGTGCCAGCAGCCCTCAAGGGGACATTAACACTGAAGCTTTCTTT	CASSPQGDINTEAFF
NA	TRBV2	TRBD1	TRBJ1-2	TGTGCCAGCAGCGAGGACAGGGTGGCTCGAGGCTACACCTTC	CASSEDRVARGYTF